The 14 T cell receptor beta chains listed next were all sequenced from one sample in a study of T cells in Graves' hyperthyroidism and ophthalmopathy. Amplified TCR beta CDR3 regions came from RNA transcripts. Carried out on the TCR CDR3, a first-round RT-PCR used the HTBI primer set. TCRdb re-analysed the multiplex PCR reads in MiXCR, keeping a single row per CDR3 protein. The repertoire holds 100,000 to 130,000 distinct CDR3 sequences, with 16% as singletons. The sequencing sample was made of blood. The receptors derive from a woman aged 45 to 65 with Graves' hyperthyroidism.

The chain combines TRBV9 with TRBJ2-2; no definite D call. The CDR3 sequence is 12 residues long. CDR1 is SGDLS, CDR2 YYNGEE, per germline. V dropped 4 bases and J dropped 4 bases, with 5 bases sitting between them. The CDR3 sequence is CASSSPTGELFF. The CDR3 DNA is TGTGCCAGCAGCTCCCCCACCGGGGAGCTGTTTTTT.

There are many counts of this clonotype. The J gene is TRBJ2-1, the V gene TRBV6-5; D gene ambiguous. The CDR3 covers 16 residues. The germline CDR1 and CDR2 sequences are MNHEY and SVGAGI. V was shortened by 2 bases and J by 0 bases, with 11 bases between the two germline ends. The CDR3 DNA is TGTGCCAGCAGTTACGGTAAAAGTTTCTCCTACAATGAGCAGTTCTTC. Protein: CASSYGKSFSYNEQFF.

In this sample, this clonotype turned up many times. J is TRBJ2-2 and V is TRBV24-1; no clear D gene. The CDR3 has 12 residues. V dropped 5 bases and J dropped 5 bases, with 5 bases sitting between them. Germline CDR1 reads KGHDR; CDR2 reads SFDVKD. CDR3 DNA: TGTGCCACCAGTGTACGGACCGGGGAGCTGTTTTTT. It encodes CATSVRTGELFF.

This clonotype was seen many times. V is TRBV30 and J is TRBJ2-2; 10 bases fit TRBD2. With 2 bases clipped from V and 5 bases from J, the junction kept 8 bases outside the gene matches. The germline gives CDR1 GTSNPN, CDR2 SVGIG (reference sequence). The CDR3 spans 16 residues. CDR3 nucleotide sequence: TGTGCCTGGAGTCTGTCGACAGCGGGAGGGACCGGGGAGCTGTTTTTT. Protein sequence: CAWSLSTAGGTGELFF.

This clonotype is large in the sample. The rearrangement uses TRBV29-1 and TRBJ2-1, with TRBD2 matching over 14 bases. Germline V gene lookup returns CDR1 SQVTM and CDR2 ANQGSEA. The ends lost 7 bases at V and 7 bases at J; junction bases unmatched: 9. The length of the CDR3 is 15 residues. CDR3 bases: TGCAGCGCTACTCCGGGACTAGCGGGAGTAAATGAGCAGTTCTTC. Residues: CSATPGLAGVNEQFF.

This clonotype came up once. V is TRBV20-1 and J is TRBJ2-5, with 16 positions matching TRBD2. Germline CDR1 is DFQATT and CDR2 is SNEGSKA (reference sequence). CDR3 length: 17 residues. Germline trimming cut 3 bases from V and 2 bases from J; bases unmatched to any gene: 6. The CDR3 DNA reads TGCAGTGCTAGGGGAGGGACTAGCGGGAGGGATCAAGAGACCCAGTACTTC. Amino acid sequence: CSARGGTSGRDQETQYF.

The gene calls are TRBV7-9 and TRBJ1-2, with D tentatively TRBD1 (5 bases). The length of the CDR3 is 15 residues. V was trimmed by 5 bases and J by 1 base, leaving 14 bases between them. Germline CDR1 SEHNR, CDR2 FQNEAQ (reference sequence). This chain's CDR3 is CASSPSGTRNYGYTF. In nucleotides, the CDR3 is TGTGCCAGCAGCCCTAGCGGGACTCGTAACTATGGCTACACCTTC.

The rearrangement joins TRBV6-2 or TRBV6-3 to TRBJ2-7; possible D gene TRBD1, 6 bases. CDR3 length: 16 amino acids. The V end was cut by 2 bases, the J end by 0 bases, with 14 bases between. Germline V gene lookup returns CDR1 MNHEY and CDR2 SVGEGT. The CDR3 DNA is TGTGCCAGCAGTTACCTCCCAGGGGCCGACTCCTACGAGCAGTACTTC. Translating gives CASSYLPGADSYEQYF.

CDR3 sequence reads: CASSFFLGLAGNTGELFF. The CDR3 DNA is TGTGCCAGCAGTTTCTTCCTTGGACTAGCGGGTAACACCGGGGAGCTGTTTTTT. The V gene is TRBV6-1, the J gene TRBJ2-2, with TRBD2 identical over 11 bases. This CDR3 has 18 amino acids. The V segment lost 5 bases and the J segment 2 bases; nucleotides outside the gene matches: 10. Germline lookup yields CDR1 MNHNS and CDR2 SASEGT.

This clonotype was detected many times. The chain employs TRBV29-1 and TRBJ2-2; 10 nucleotides line up with TRBD1. The CDR3 is made up of 18 amino acids. After removal of 2 bases from V and 9 bases from J, the junction contained 18 bases not matched to a gene. CDR1 and CDR2 from the germline V gene are SQVTM and ANQGSEA. The CDR3 region is CSVEIWLGQGEDLRELFF. The CDR3 DNA follows: TGCAGCGTTGAAATCTGGCTCGGACAGGGGGAAGATCTCAGGGAGCTGTTTTTT.

There are many counts of this clonotype. The chain employs TRBV28 and TRBJ2-7, with 9 bases matching TRBD1. CDR1 MDHEN and CDR2 SYDVKM come from the germline V gene. This CDR3 is 15 amino acids long. Unmatched junction bases numbered 7, after V lost 6 bases and J lost 1 base. The DNA of the CDR3 is TGTGCCAGCAGCCCACAGGGGGCGCCTTCCTACGAGCAGTACTTC. Translation gives CASSPQGAPSYEQYF. Using reference TRBV28 and TRBJ2-7 for the parts outside the CDR3, the full variable domain is DVKVTQSSRYLVKRTGEKVFLECVQDMDHENMFWYRQDPGLGLRLIYFSYDVKMKEKGDIPEGYSVSREKKERFSLILESASTNQTSMYLCASSPQGAPSYEQYFGPGTRLTVT.

This chain links TRBV28 with TRBJ2-1, with 11 bases aligning to TRBD2. Trimming removed 3 bases from V and 7 bases from J; junction bases left unmatched: 8. This CDR3 has 16 residues. Germline loops: CDR1 MDHEN, CDR2 SYDVKM. The CDR3 region has the DNA TGTGCCAGCAGTTTTTATACTAGCGGGAGAAGGAATGAGCAGTTCTTC. It encodes CASSFYTSGRRNEQFF.

This clonotype has only a few counts. The rearrangement joins TRBV20-1 to TRBJ2-1, with TRBD2 matching over 14 bases. This CDR3 is built from 17 residues. Germline CDR1 is DFQATT and CDR2 is SNEGSKA (reference sequence). Trimming cost V 6 bases and J 5 bases; bases outside gene matches: 12. CDR3 in DNA: TGCAGTGCCCCCGGGACCGGGACTAGCGGGGGAAACAATGAGCAGTTCTTC. Encoded protein: CSAPGTGTSGGNNEQFF.

This clonotype has a count of ten or more. This sequence joins TRBV12-3 or TRBV12-4 and TRBJ2-2; 8 nucleotides line up with TRBD1. The trim removed 4 bases at V and 4 bases at J, leaving 5 bases unmatched. This CDR3 spans 15 amino acids. CDR3 sequence: CASSSRQGITGELFF. In DNA, the CDR3 is TGTGCCAGCAGTTCTAGACAGGGGATCACCGGGGAGCTGTTTTTT.